The 21 T cell receptor beta chains presented below share a single source sample, sequenced in a study of patients and donors after allogeneic stem cell transplantation. TCRdb itself ran the RT-PCR reads through MiXCR, one entry per CDR3 protein. The sample lists some 960,000 distinct CDR3 sequences; roughly 17% were seen once. Sequences were obtained from blood, either unsorted or a sorted T cell fraction (not recorded which). The receptor set was obtained from a human donor who was either an allogeneic HSCT recipient or a stem cell or donor lymphocyte infusion donor (not recorded which). It is not recorded whose cells these are; they may come from a transplant donor.

This clonotype was seen just once. The V gene is TRBV5-5, the J gene TRBJ1-3, with no clear D. The germline V gene encodes CDR1 SGHKS and CDR2 YYEKEE (reference sequence). This CDR3 has 17 amino acids. V dropped 0 bases and J dropped 0 bases, with 13 bases sitting between them. The CDR3 loop is CASSLEERRISGNTIYF. The CDR3 region has the DNA TGTGCCAGCAGCTTGGAGGAGCGGAGGATCTCTGGAAACACCATATATTTT.

This clonotype has more than one count but fewer than ten. J is TRBJ2-4 and V is TRBV18, with D maybe TRBD2 (6 bases). The CDR3 length is 19 residues. Trimming cost V 3 bases and J 0 bases, with 21 bases left between them. Germline CDR1 and CDR2: KGHSH and LQKENI. The CDR3 DNA is TGTGCCAGCTCACCCTTGGCAAAGCGGACTACGATAGCCAAAAACATTCAGTACTTC. Translated, it gives CASSPLAKRTTIAKNIQYF.

The chain combines TRBV7-9 with TRBJ2-1; 9 bases fit TRBD2. Per the germline V gene, CDR1 is SEHNR and CDR2 is FQNEAQ (reference sequence). Trimming removed 4 bases from V and 6 bases from J; junction bases left unmatched: 10. The CDR3 runs to 16 residues. CDR3 nucleotide sequence: TGTGCCAGCAGCTCAAGTCCGGGACTAGCCCGCAATGAGCAGTTCTTC. Its protein is CASSSSPGLARNEQFF. The whole variable domain, remainder taken from reference TRBV7-9 and TRBJ2-1, is DTGVSQNPRHKITKRGQNVTFRCDPISEHNRLYWYRQTLGQGPEFLTYFQNEAQLEKSRLLSDRFSAERPKGSFSTLEIQRTEQGDSAMYLCASSSSPGLARNEQFFGPGTRLTVL.

This sequence joins TRBV7-9 and TRBJ2-1, with 10 bases identical to TRBD2. The CDR3 length is 17 residues. Germline lookup yields CDR1 SEHNR and CDR2 FQNEAQ (reference sequence). The V and J ends lost 5 bases and 9 bases, in that order; junction bases with no gene match: 16. Here the CDR3 DNA reads TGTGCCAGCAGCCCCTCCGGGACTAGCGCCGGGGATGCTGAGCAGTTCTTC. This translates into CASSPSGTSAGDAEQFF.

The chain links TRBV30 to TRBJ1-4, with no clear D. Trimming removed 0 bases at V and 8 bases at J, with 7 bases between. The CDR3 sequence is 12 residues long. Looked up from germline, CDR1 is GTSNPN and CDR2 is SVGIG (reference sequence). The CDR3 DNA follows: TGTGCCTGGAGTGTACGGGGAGAAAAACTGTTTTTT. Translating it yields CAWSVRGEKLFF.

This chain links TRBV7-9 with TRBJ2-3; possible D gene TRBD2, 5 bases. CDR1 is SEHNR and CDR2 is FQNEAQ in the germline V gene (reference sequence). The germline V and J ends were trimmed by 2 bases and 6 bases, with 15 bases remaining between them. CDR3 length: 15 amino acids. This chain's CDR3 is CASSLMRSAGDTQYF. The DNA for the CDR3 is TGTGCCAGCAGCTTAATGCGGAGCGCGGGCGATACGCAGTATTTT.

In this sample, this clonotype turned up many times. Written as DNA, the CDR3 is TGCGCCAGCGGGACCTCCTACAATGAGCAGTTCTTC. Residues: CASGTSYNEQFF. V and J are TRBV5-1 and TRBJ2-1; D tentatively reads TRBD1 or TRBD2 (5 bases each). The V gene's germline CDR1 is SGHRS and CDR2 YFSETQ. Trimming took 7 bases from V and 0 from J, leaving 5 bases between them. The CDR3 loop spans 12 amino acids.

This clonotype was observed at least ten times. The rearrangement uses TRBV5-1 and TRBJ2-7; D might be TRBD2 (5 bases). Germline V gene lookup returns CDR1 SGHRS and CDR2 YFSETQ. Trimming removed 0 bases from V and 1 base from J, with 11 bases in between. The CDR3 length is 15 residues. In DNA form, the CDR3 reads TGCGCCAGCAGCTTGGCCGGTAGGACTTCCTACGAGCAGTACTTC. Protein product: CASSLAGRTSYEQYF.

The chain uses TRBV30 and TRBJ1-1; D may be TRBD1 (6 bases). This CDR3 contains 12 residues. Trimming cost V 4 bases and J 4 bases, with 10 bases left between them. CDR1 is GTSNPN and CDR2 is SVGIG in the germline V gene (reference sequence). The CDR3 here is CAWTGVITEAFF. CDR3 DNA: TGTGCCTGGACAGGGGTGATCACTGAAGCTTTCTTT.

This clonotype was recorded once. The rearrangement joins TRBV6-5 to TRBJ2-6; D is unclear. CDR3 length: 16 residues. CDR1 MNHEY and CDR2 SVGAGI come from the germline V gene. Trimming cost V 3 bases and J 2 bases, with 11 bases left between them. This CDR3 is CASSYFDGPGANVLTF. The CDR3 region has the DNA TGTGCCAGCAGTTATTTCGACGGCCCTGGGGCCAACGTCCTGACTTTC.

This clonotype was seen a few times. The V and J genes are TRBV24-1 and TRBJ2-2; tentative D call: TRBD1 (6 bases). This CDR3 region has 16 residues. Germline V gene lookup returns CDR1 KGHDR and CDR2 SFDVKD. The germline V and J ends were trimmed by 4 bases and 3 bases, with 14 bases remaining between them. The CDR3 spells CATSDYQGPDTGELFF. The CDR3 DNA sequence: TGTGCCACCAGTGACTATCAGGGGCCGGACACCGGGGAGCTGTTTTTT.

The chain couples TRBV6-1 to TRBJ2-7, with TRBD1 matching over 9 bases. From germline, CDR1 is MNHNS and CDR2 SASEGT. J gave up 7 bases and V 7 bases, and 11 bases lay outside the gene matches. This CDR3 region has 14 residues. The CDR3 loop reads CASTRTGAQFEQYF. The DNA of the CDR3 is TGTGCCAGCACTAGGACAGGGGCTCAGTTTGAGCAGTACTTC.

The chain uses TRBV6-1 and TRBJ1-2; 9 positions agree with TRBD1. Trimming took 6 bases from V and 4 from J; bases not matched to a gene: 9. There are 15 residues in the CDR3. Per the germline V gene, CDR1 is MNHNS and CDR2 is SASEGT. The CDR3 DNA reads as TGTGCCAGCAGCCGCGGGGGGACAGGGACCTATGGCTACACCTTC. Amino acids: CASSRGGTGTYGYTF.

This clonotype has a count of ten or more. The rearrangement joins TRBV5-4 to TRBJ1-4; weak D call: TRBD1 (6 bases). The CDR3 contains 15 residues. CDR1 SGHNT and CDR2 YYREEE come from the germline V gene (reference sequence). Trimming stripped 1 base from V and 5 bases from J, with 12 bases between. The CDR3, as DNA: TGTGCCAGCAGCTTGACAGGGACCGGGAATGAAAAACTGTTTTTT. It encodes CASSLTGTGNEKLFF.

The chain couples TRBV4-1 to TRBJ2-1; 8 bases match TRBD2. The CDR3 covers 13 residues. J lost 9 bases, V lost 6 bases, and 7 bases had no gene match. CDR1 is MGHRA and CDR2 is YSYEKL in the germline V gene. CDR3 nucleotide sequence: TGCGCCAGCAGTCATACTAGCGGTGGTGAGCAGTTCTTC. Encoded protein: CASSHTSGGEQFF.

The J gene is TRBJ2-7, the V gene TRBV5-1, with D tentatively TRBD1 or TRBD2 (6 bases each). Trimming removed 1 base at V and 4 bases at J, with 18 bases between. Per the germline V gene, CDR1 is SGHRS and CDR2 is YFSETQ. The CDR3 spans 16 residues. This chain's CDR3 is CASSLPGGGIGYEQYF. Here the CDR3 DNA reads TGCGCCAGCAGCTTGCCTGGAGGGGGTATAGGTTACGAGCAGTACTTC.

V is TRBV18 and J is TRBJ2-1, with D hard to call. CDR1 and CDR2 from the germline V gene are KGHSH and LQKENI. CDR3 length: 15 amino acids. The V end lost 2 bases, the J end lost 4 bases, and 12 bases lay between the germline ends. CDR3 sequence reads: CASSPGPPPYNEQFF. CDR3 bases: TGTGCCAGCTCACCAGGCCCCCCTCCTTACAATGAGCAGTTCTTC.

The J gene is TRBJ1-2, the V gene TRBV12-3 or TRBV12-4; D may be TRBD1 (6 bases). The CDR3 spans 15 residues. Trimming stripped 6 bases from V and 5 bases from J, with 19 bases between. The CDR3 DNA is TGTGCCAGCAGAAGGCAGGGGACCGCAGGATATGGCTACACCTTC. This gives the protein CASRRQGTAGYGYTF.

The chain carries TRBV2 and TRBJ2-7, with no clear D. Trimming removed 3 bases from V and 0 bases from J, with 9 bases in between. Per germline, CDR1 SNHLY and CDR2 FYNNEI. The CDR3 has 14 residues. The chain's CDR3 is CASSDGSSSYEQYF. CDR3 nucleotide sequence: TGTGCCAGCAGTGATGGGTCCAGCTCCTACGAGCAGTACTTC.

Many counts were recorded for this clonotype. J is TRBJ1-1 and V is TRBV12-3 or TRBV12-4; TRBD1 matches at 8 bases. With 6 bases clipped from V and 4 bases from J, the junction kept 7 bases outside the gene matches. The CDR3 is 14 residues long. The CDR3 coding sequence is TGTGCCAGCAGGACCCACGACAGGGGCACTGAAGCTTTCTTT. It yields the protein CASRTHDRGTEAFF.

This clonotype was recorded at least ten times. V gene TRBV4-2 combines with J gene TRBJ1-1, with D perhaps matching TRBD1 (6 bases). Germline CDR1 is LGHNA and CDR2 is YNFKEQ. V was pared by 0 bases and J by 10 bases, with 12 bases between. The CDR3 contains 13 residues. The CDR3 region has the DNA TGTGCCAGCAGCCAAGATCAGGGGAGGGGAGCTTTCTTT. Protein sequence: CASSQDQGRGAFF.